The entry below gives a single T cell receptor beta chain sequence along with its context. The source of the sample is a study of blood T cell repertoires in COVID-19. Study-wide background: COVID-19 samples, acute and convalescent, were from the United States, Italy and Spain. PBMCs, B-cell-depleted T cells, or T cells were the source of the cDNA or gDNA that made up the material.

In the original analysis: Scientists estimated how many nucleated cells there were by amplifying reference gene primers. The table came from immunoSEQ multiplex PCR; TCRdb's copy has only in-frame clones and leaves some out. V, J and clone size reflect that table, while D and trimming were determined from the DNA. The sample contains 160,000 or so clones, around 90% of which appear only once. The TCR comes from a man between 18 and 29 years old with acute or convalescent COVID-19. The specimen was peripheral blood.

CDR3 in DNA: TGTGCCAGCAGCCAGGGCCAGGGTAATGGCTACACCTTC. Amino acid sequence: CASSQGQGNGYTF. The V call is TRBV3-1 (or the pseudogene TRBV3-2), the J call TRBJ1-2, with D maybe TRBD1 (5 bases). Germline loops: CDR1 LGHDT, CDR2 YNNKEL (reference sequence). Trimming cost V 3 bases and J 6 bases, with 11 bases left between them. CDR3 length equals 13 residues.